The clone carrying this T cell receptor beta chain appeared once. Libraries were prepared by immunoSEQ multiplex PCR; TCRdb keeps only in-frame clonotypes and omits some of them. The table has roughly 90,000 clones, around nine tenths seen once; the top ten hold approximately 10%. With V trimmed by 2 bases and J by 3 bases, 5 bases remained unmatched. The V gene's germline CDR1 is SGHTA and CDR2 FQGNSA. The CDR3 has 15 amino acids. These data originate in a study of PD-L1 blockade in urothelial cancer. The clonotype originates from a man in his sixties with urothelial cancer. This sequence joins TRBV7-2 and TRBJ2-7; 9 positions agree with TRBD2. Here the sequenced sample was PBMCs, taken around atezolizumab (anti-PD-L1) treatment. The CDR3 reads CASSLRSSGNYEQYF. Written as DNA, the CDR3 is TGTGCCAGCAGCTTAAGGTCTAGCGGGAACTACGAGCAGTACTTC.